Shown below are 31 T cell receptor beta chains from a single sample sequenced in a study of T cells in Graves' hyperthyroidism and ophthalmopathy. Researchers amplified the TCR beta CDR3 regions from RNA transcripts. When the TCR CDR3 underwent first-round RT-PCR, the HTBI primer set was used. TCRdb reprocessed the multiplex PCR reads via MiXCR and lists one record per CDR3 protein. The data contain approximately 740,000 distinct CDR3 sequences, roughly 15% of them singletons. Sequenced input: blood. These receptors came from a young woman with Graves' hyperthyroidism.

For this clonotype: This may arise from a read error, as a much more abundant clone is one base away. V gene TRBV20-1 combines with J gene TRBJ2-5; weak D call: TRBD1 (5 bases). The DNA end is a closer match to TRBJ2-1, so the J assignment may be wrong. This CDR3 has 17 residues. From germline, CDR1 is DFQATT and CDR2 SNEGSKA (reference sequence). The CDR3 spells CSANTFTRQIQQETQFF. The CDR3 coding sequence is TGCAGTGCCAATACCTTTACTCGACAGATCCAACAAGAGACCCAGTTCTTC.

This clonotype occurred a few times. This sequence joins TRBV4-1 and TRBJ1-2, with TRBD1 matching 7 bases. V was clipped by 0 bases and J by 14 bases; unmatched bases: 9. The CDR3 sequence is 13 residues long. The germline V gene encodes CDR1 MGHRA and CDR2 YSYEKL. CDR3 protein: CASSQDPNRGPTF. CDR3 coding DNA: TGCGCCAGCAGCCAAGACCCAAACAGGGGCCCAACCTTC.

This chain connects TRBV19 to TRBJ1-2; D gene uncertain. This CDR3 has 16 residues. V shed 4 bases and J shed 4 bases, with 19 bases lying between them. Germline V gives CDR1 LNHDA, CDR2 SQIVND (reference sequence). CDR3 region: CASSRDPEVAPYGYTF. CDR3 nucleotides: TGTGCCAGTAGTAGAGACCCAGAGGTAGCGCCCTATGGCTACACCTTC.

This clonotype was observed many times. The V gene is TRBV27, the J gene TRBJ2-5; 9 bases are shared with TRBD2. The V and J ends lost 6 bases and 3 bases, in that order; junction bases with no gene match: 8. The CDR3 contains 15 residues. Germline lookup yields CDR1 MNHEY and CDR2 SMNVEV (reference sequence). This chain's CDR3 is CASRPLAGVEETQYF. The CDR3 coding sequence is TGTGCCAGCAGACCCTTAGCGGGAGTAGAAGAGACCCAGTACTTC.

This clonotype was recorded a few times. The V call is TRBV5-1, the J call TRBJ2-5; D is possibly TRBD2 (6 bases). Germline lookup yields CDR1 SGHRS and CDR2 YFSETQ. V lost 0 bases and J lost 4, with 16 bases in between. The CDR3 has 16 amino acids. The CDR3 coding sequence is TGCGCCAGCAGCTTGGCCGGGCCCGGGAGAGGAGAGACCCAGTACTTC. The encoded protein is CASSLAGPGRGETQYF.

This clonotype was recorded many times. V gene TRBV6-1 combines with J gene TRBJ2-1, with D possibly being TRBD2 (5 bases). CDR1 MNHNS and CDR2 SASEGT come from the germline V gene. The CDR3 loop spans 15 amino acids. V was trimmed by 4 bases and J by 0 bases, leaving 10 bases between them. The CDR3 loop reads CASSGRGSSYNEQFF. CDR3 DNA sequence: TGTGCCAGCAGTGGACGGGGTAGCTCCTACAATGAGCAGTTCTTC.

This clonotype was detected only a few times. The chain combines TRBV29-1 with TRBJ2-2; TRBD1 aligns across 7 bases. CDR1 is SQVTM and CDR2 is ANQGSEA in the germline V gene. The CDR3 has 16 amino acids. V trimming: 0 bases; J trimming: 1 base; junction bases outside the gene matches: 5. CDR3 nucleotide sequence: TGCAGCGTTGAAGATCCACGACAGGGGAACACCGGGGAGCTGTTTTTT. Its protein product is CSVEDPRQGNTGELFF.

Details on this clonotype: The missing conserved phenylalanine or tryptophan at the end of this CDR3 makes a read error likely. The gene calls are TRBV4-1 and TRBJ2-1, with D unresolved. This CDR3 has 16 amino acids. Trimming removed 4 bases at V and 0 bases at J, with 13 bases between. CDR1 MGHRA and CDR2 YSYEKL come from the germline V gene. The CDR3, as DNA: TGCGCCAGCAGCCCGGCCTTCGGCAGCTCCTACAATGAGCAGTTCTCC. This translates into CASSPAFGSSYNEQFS.

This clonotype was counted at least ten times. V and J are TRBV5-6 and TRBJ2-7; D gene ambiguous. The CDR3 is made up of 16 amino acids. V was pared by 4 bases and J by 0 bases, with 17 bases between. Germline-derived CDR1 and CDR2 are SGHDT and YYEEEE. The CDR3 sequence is CASSILTTKTSYEQYF. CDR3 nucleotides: TGTGCCAGCAGCATATTGACAACCAAGACCTCCTACGAGCAGTACTTC. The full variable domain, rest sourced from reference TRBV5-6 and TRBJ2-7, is DAGVTQSPTHLIKTRGQQVTLRCSPKSGHDTVSWYQQALGQGPQFIFQYYEEEERQRGNFPDRFSGHQFPNYSSELNVNALLLGDSALYLCASSILTTKTSYEQYFGPGTRLTVT.

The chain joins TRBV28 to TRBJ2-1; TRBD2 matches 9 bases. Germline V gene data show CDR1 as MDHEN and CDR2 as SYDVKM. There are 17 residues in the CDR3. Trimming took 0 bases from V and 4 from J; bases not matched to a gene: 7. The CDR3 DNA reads TGTGCCAGCAGTTTATGGGGCGGGAGGGCCTCTTACAATGAGCAGTTCTTC. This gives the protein CASSLWGGRASYNEQFF.

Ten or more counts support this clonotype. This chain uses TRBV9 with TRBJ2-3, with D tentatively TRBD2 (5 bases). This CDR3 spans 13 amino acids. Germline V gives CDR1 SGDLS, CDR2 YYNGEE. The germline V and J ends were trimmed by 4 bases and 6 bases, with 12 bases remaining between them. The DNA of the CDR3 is TGTGCCAGCAGCCGGGATCGAGGGGATACGCAGTATTTT. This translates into CASSRDRGDTQYF. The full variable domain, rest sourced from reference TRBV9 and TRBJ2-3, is DSGVTQTPKHLITATGQRVTLRCSPRSGDLSVYWYQQSLDQGLQFLIQYYNGEERAKGNILERFSAQQFPDLHSELNLSSLELGDSALYFCASSRDRGDTQYFGPGTRLTVL.

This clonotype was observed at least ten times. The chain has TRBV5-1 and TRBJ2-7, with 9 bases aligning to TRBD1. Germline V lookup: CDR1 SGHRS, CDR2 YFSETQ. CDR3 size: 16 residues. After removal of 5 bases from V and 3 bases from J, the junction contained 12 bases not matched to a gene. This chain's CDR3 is CASRHGRTGVFYEQYF. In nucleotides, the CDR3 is TGCGCCAGCAGGCACGGTCGGACAGGGGTCTTCTACGAGCAGTACTTC.

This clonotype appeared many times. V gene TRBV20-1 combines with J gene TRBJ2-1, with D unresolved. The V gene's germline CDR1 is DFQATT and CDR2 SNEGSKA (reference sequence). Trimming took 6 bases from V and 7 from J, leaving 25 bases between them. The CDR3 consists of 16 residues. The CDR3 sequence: CSALDLQPVSENEQFF. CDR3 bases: TGCAGTGCCCTTGACCTTCAGCCGGTTTCGGAAAATGAGCAGTTCTTC.

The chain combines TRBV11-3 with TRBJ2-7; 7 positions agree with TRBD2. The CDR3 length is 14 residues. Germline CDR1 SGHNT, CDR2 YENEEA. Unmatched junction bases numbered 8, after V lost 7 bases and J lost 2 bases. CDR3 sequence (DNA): TGTGCCAGCAAAGGGTCTAGCGGTGCCTACGAGCAGTACTTC. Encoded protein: CASKGSSGAYEQYF.

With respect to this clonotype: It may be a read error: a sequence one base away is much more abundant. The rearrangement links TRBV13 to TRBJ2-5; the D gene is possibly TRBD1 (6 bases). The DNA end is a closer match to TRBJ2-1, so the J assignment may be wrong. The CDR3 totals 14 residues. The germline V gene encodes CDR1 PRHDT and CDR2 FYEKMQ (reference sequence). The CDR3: CASSLRTDEETQFF. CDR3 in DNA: TGTGCCAGCAGCCTTCGGACAGATGAAGAGACCCAGTTCTTC.

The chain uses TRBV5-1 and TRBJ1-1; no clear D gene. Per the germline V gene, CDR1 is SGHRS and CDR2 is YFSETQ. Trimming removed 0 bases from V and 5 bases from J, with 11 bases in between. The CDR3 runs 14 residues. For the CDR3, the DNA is TGCGCCAGCAGCTTGGAAGGGCGGCGGACTGAAGCTTTCTTT. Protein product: CASSLEGRRTEAFF.

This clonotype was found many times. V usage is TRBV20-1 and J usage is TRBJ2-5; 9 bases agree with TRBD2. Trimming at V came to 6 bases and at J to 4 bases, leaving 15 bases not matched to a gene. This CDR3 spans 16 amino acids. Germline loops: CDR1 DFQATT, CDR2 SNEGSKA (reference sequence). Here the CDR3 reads CSAVPASGKKVETQYF. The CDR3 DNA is TGCAGTGCCGTACCCGCTAGCGGGAAGAAAGTAGAGACCCAGTACTTC.

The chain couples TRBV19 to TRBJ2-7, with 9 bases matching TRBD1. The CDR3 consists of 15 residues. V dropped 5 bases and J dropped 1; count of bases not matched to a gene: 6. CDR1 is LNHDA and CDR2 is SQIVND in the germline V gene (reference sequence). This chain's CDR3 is CASSFQTGGSYEQYF. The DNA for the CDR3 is TGTGCCAGTAGTTTCCAGACAGGGGGTTCCTACGAGCAGTACTTC.

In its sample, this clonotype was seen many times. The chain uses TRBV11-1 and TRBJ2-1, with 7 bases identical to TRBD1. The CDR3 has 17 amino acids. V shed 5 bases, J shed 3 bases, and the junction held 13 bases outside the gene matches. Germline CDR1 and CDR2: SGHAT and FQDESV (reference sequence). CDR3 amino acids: CASSQNPRDSYYNEQFF. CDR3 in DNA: TGTGCCAGCAGCCAGAATCCCCGGGACAGCTACTACAATGAGCAGTTCTTC. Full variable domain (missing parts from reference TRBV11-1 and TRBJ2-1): EAEVAQSPRYKITEKSQAVAFWCDPISGHATLYWYRQILGQGPELLVQFQDESVVDDSQLPKDRFSAERLKGVDSTLKIQPAELGDSAMYLCASSQNPRDSYYNEQFFGPGTRLTVL.

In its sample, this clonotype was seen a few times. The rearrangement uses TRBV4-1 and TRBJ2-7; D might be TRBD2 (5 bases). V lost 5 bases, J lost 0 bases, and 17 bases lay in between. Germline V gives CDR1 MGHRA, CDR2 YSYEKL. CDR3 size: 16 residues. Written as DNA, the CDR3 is TGCGCCAGCAGCGAAAGCGCGCGGGTTAGCTCCTACGAGCAGTACTTC. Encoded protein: CASSESARVSSYEQYF.

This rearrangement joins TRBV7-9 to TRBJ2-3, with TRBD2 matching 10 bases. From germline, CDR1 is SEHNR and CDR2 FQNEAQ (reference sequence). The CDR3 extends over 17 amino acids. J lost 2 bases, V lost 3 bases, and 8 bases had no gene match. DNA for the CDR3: TGTGCCAGCAGCTTCGTGACCGGGACTAGCGCCACAGATACGCAGTATTTT. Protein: CASSFVTGTSATDTQYF. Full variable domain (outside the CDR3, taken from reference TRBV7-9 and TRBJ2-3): DTGVSQNPRHKITKRGQNVTFRCDPISEHNRLYWYRQTLGQGPEFLTYFQNEAQLEKSRLLSDRFSAERPKGSFSTLEIQRTEQGDSAMYLCASSFVTGTSATDTQYFGPGTRLTVL.

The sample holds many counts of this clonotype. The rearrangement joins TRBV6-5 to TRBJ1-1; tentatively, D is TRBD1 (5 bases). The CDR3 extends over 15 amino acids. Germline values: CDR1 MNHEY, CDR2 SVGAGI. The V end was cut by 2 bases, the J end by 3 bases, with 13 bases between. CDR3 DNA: TGTGCCAGCAGTTACATCAGGGCGGGAGACACTGAAGCTTTCTTT. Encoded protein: CASSYIRAGDTEAFF.

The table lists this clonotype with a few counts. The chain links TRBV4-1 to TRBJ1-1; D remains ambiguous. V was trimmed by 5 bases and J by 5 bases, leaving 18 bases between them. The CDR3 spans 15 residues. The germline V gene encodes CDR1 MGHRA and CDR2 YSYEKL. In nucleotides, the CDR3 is TGCGCCAGCAGCGGACGATGGGCGGCGAATACTGAAGCTTTCTTT. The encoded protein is CASSGRWAANTEAFF.

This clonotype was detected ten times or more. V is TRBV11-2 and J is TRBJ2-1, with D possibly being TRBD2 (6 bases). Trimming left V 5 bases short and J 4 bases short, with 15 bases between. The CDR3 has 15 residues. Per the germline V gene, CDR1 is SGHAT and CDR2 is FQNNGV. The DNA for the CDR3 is TGTGCCAGCAGCACCCGACTAGAACGGTACAATGAGCAGTTCTTC. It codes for CASSTRLERYNEQFF.

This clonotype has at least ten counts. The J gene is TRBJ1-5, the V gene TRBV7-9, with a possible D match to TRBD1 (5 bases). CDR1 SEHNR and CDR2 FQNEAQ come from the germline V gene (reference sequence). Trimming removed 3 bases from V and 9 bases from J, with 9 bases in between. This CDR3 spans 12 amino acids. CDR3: CASSFSRGPQHF. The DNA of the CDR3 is TGTGCCAGCAGCTTTTCGAGGGGGCCCCAGCATTTT.

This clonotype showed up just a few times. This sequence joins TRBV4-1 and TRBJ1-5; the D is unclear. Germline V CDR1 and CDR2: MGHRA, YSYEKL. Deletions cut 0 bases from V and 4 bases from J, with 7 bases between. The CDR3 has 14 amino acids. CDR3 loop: CASSQDGQNQPQHF. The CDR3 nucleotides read TGCGCCAGCAGCCAAGATGGTCAGAATCAGCCCCAGCATTTT.

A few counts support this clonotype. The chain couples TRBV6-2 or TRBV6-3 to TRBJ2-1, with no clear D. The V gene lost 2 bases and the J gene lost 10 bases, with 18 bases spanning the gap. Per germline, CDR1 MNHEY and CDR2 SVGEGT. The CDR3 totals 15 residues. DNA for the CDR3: TGTGCCAGCAGTTACGAAGGGCCTTTCTTATGGGAGCAGTTCTTC. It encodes CASSYEGPFLWEQFF.

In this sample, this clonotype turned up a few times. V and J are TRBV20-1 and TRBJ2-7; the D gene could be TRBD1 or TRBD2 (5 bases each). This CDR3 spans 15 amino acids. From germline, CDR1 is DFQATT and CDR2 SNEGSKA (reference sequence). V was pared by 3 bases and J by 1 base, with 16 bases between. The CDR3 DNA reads TGCAGTGCTAGGGGGGTGAGGGACCGATCCTACGAGCAGTACTTC. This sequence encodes CSARGVRDRSYEQYF.

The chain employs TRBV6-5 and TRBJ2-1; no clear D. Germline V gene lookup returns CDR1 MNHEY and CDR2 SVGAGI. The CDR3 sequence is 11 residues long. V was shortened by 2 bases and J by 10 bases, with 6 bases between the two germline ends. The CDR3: CASSYGWEQFF. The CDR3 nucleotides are TGTGCCAGCAGTTACGGGTGGGAGCAGTTCTTC.

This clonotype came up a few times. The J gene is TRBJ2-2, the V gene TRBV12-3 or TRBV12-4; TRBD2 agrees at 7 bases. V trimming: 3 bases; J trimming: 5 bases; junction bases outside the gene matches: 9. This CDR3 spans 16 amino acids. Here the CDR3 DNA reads TGTGCCAGCAGTTTTTGGGCGGGAGCGGGAACCGGGGAGCTGTTTTTT. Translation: CASSFWAGAGTGELFF.

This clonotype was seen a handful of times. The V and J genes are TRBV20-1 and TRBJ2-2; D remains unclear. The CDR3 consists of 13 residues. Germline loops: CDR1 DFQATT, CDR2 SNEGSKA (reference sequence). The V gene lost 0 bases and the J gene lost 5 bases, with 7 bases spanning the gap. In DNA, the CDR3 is TGCAGTGCTAGAGATATGGGTACCGGGGAGCTGTTTTTT. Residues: CSARDMGTGELFF.